The 18 T cell receptor beta chains in this list originate from one sample, sequenced in a study of blood T cell repertoires in COVID-19. Here immunoSEQ multiplex PCR was the method, and the copy in TCRdb shows in-frame clones only, minus some. Of 360,000 or so clones in the sample, roughly 90% were seen once. The sample consisted of PBMCs or T cells enriched from blood (not recorded which). These receptors originate from a woman aged 30 to 39 who had been exposed to COVID-19.

CDR3 sequence reads: CASSQDLRQGVPYGYTF. For the CDR3, the DNA is TGTGCCAGCAGCCAAGATCTCAGACAGGGGGTCCCCTATGGCTACACCTTC. The chain links TRBV14 to TRBJ1-2; the match to TRBD1 covers 9 bases. Unmatched junction bases numbered 9, after V lost 0 bases and J lost 4 bases. CDR1 and CDR2 (germline): SGHDN, FVKESK. The CDR3 covers 17 residues.

In its sample, this clone was seen once. The J gene is TRBJ2-2, the V gene TRBV7-9; 11 bases match TRBD2. There are 15 residues in the CDR3. The V gene end was trimmed by 5 bases and the J gene end by 6 bases; junction bases not matched to a gene: 5. Germline V gene sequence: CDR1 SEHNR, CDR2 FQNEAQ (reference sequence). CDR3: CASSVGTSGAGELFF. DNA for the CDR3: TGTGCCAGCAGCGTTGGGACTAGCGGCGCCGGGGAGCTGTTTTTT.

V usage is TRBV18 and J usage is TRBJ2-2; 10 bases are shared with TRBD2. The V and J ends lost 8 bases and 0 bases, in that order; junction bases with no gene match: 9. CDR3 length: 17 amino acids. Germline values: CDR1 KGHSH, CDR2 LQKENI. The CDR3 is CASRIAGGGSNTGELFF. The CDR3 DNA sequence: TGTGCCAGCAGAATAGCGGGAGGAGGGTCGAACACCGGGGAGCTGTTTTTT.

This clone has just one count. This chain joins TRBV7-9 and TRBJ2-7, with a tentative D call TRBD2 (5 bases). Deletions cut 4 bases from V and 2 bases from J, with 18 bases between. The CDR3 extends over 16 amino acids. Germline V CDR1 and CDR2: SEHNR, FQNEAQ (reference sequence). The CDR3, as DNA: TGTGCCAGCAGCTCCGCAGCGGCAGAACGAGCCTACGAGCAGTACTTC. This gives the protein CASSSAAAERAYEQYF.

The chain recombines TRBV30 with TRBJ2-3; 9 bases agree with TRBD2. CDR1 GTSNPN and CDR2 SVGIG come from the germline V gene (reference sequence). The J segment lost 2 bases and the V segment lost 1 base, leaving 4 bases of the junction unmatched. The CDR3 extends over 15 amino acids. CDR3 nucleotide sequence: TGTGCCTGGAGTGAACCTAGCGGGATCACAGATACGCAGTATTTT. Translation: CAWSEPSGITDTQYF.

V is TRBV24-1 and J is TRBJ2-1; 7 bases map to TRBD2. Looked up from germline, CDR1 is KGHDR and CDR2 is SFDVKD. Unmatched junction bases numbered 7, after V lost 3 bases and J lost 3 bases. The CDR3 extends over 16 amino acids. The DNA of the CDR3 is TGTGCCACCAGTGATCCAACTAGCGAGAACTACAATGAGCAGTTCTTC. As protein: CATSDPTSENYNEQFF.

The J gene is TRBJ2-2, the V gene TRBV10-3; 9 nucleotides line up with TRBD1. Germline V lookup: CDR1 ENHRY, CDR2 SYGVKD. With V trimmed by 4 bases and J by 5 bases, 5 bases remained unmatched. CDR3 length: 15 amino acids. The CDR3, as DNA: TGTGCCATCAGTGCCGGGACAGGGTCAACCGGGGAGCTGTTTTTT. This translates into CAISAGTGSTGELFF.

The V gene is TRBV7-2, the J gene TRBJ2-7; 8 nucleotides agree with TRBD2. This CDR3 is 15 amino acids long. The germline V gene has CDR1 SGHTA and CDR2 FQGNSA. V lost 4 bases to trimming and J lost 0 bases; unmatched junction nucleotides: 5. CDR3 in DNA: TGTGCCAGCAGCTCTAGCGGGCTCCTCTCCTACGAGCAGTACTTC. The encoded protein is CASSSSGLLSYEQYF.

This chain connects TRBV27 to TRBJ2-1; D is perhaps TRBD2 (5 bases). V was cut by 4 bases and J by 7 bases, with 20 bases left in between. The germline CDR1 and CDR2 sequences are MNHEY and SMNVEV (reference sequence). The CDR3 contains 16 residues. Here the CDR3 DNA reads TGTGCCAGCAGTTCCAGCGAGGGTTGGGTTCAAAATGAGCAGTTCTTC. Translation: CASSSSEGWVQNEQFF.

The chain links TRBV19 to TRBJ1-1; unclear D gene. This CDR3 spans 15 amino acids. The germline CDR1 and CDR2 sequences are LNHDA and SQIVND (reference sequence). The V and J ends lost 2 bases and 0 bases respectively, with 10 bases between them. CDR3 residues: CASSIFPGLNTEAFF. The CDR3 DNA follows: TGTGCCAGTAGTATATTTCCCGGTCTGAACACTGAAGCTTTCTTT.

This rearrangement joins TRBV5-1 to TRBJ2-7; 11 bases align to TRBD1. The ends lost 0 bases at V and 2 bases at J; junction bases unmatched: 7. CDR3 length: 17 residues. The germline V gene has CDR1 SGHRS and CDR2 YFSETQ. CDR3 region: CASSLGPGDRGAYEQYF. As DNA, the CDR3 is TGCGCCAGCAGCTTGGGGCCCGGGGACAGGGGGGCCTACGAGCAGTACTTC. Together with reference TRBV5-1 and TRBJ2-7, the CDR3 gives the full variable domain: KAGVTQTPRYLIKTRGQQVTLSCSPISGHRSVSWYQQTPGQGLQFLFEYFSETQRNKGNFPGRFSGRQFSNSRSEMNVSTLELGDSALYLCASSLGPGDRGAYEQYFGPGTRLTVT.

The CDR3 DNA is TGCAGCGTTGAGCGGGGGCGAGGCTACACCTTC. As protein: CSVERGRGYTF. The chain uses TRBV29-1 and TRBJ1-2; TRBD1 is a possible D gene (6 bases). V was cut by 3 bases and J by 8 bases, with 10 bases left in between. CDR3 length: 11 residues. Germline V CDR1 and CDR2: SQVTM, ANQGSEA. Complete variable domain (other parts from reference TRBV29-1 and TRBJ1-2): SAVISQKPSRDICQRGTSLTIQCQVDSQVTMMFWYRQQPGQSLTLIATANQGSEATYESGFVIDKFPISRPNLTFSTLTVSNMSPEDSSIYLCSVERGRGYTFGSGTRLTVV.

This sequence joins TRBV4-1 and TRBJ1-2; 7 positions match TRBD1. Germline-derived CDR1 and CDR2 are MGHRA and YSYEKL. Trimming removed 6 bases from V and 10 bases from J; junction bases left unmatched: 5. This CDR3 spans 11 amino acids. CDR3 coding DNA: TGCGCCAGCAGGACAGGGAACATCTACACCTTC. Protein sequence: CASRTGNIYTF.

The CDR3 DNA sequence: TGCAGCGCGGAGGAGGGGGGGGACGAGCAGTACTTC. Translation: CSAEEGGDEQYF. J is TRBJ2-7 and V is TRBV29-1; D might be TRBD2 (7 bases). In germline, CDR1 is SQVTM, CDR2 ANQGSEA. The CDR3 totals 12 residues. V was clipped by 7 bases and J by 5 bases, with 15 bases between them.

The V gene is TRBV18, the J gene TRBJ1-3; a possible D gene is TRBD1 (6 bases). Trimming removed 4 bases at V and 4 bases at J, with 14 bases between. This CDR3 contains 15 residues. Germline loops: CDR1 KGHSH, CDR2 LQKENI. The CDR3 DNA reads TGTGCCAGCTCACGAAACACAGGGATCGGAAACACCATATATTTT. Amino acid sequence: CASSRNTGIGNTIYF.

The rearrangement joins TRBV19 to TRBJ1-5; a possible D gene is TRBD1 (5 bases). Germline loops: CDR1 LNHDA, CDR2 SQIVND (reference sequence). CDR3 length: 15 residues. V shed 2 bases and J shed 6 bases, with 14 bases lying between them. The CDR3 DNA sequence: TGTGCCAGTAGTATAAGCAGGGAGGTAGGTCAGCCCCAGCATTTT. It yields the protein CASSISREVGQPQHF. Full variable domain (outside the CDR3, taken from reference TRBV19 and TRBJ1-5): DGGITQSPKYLFRKEGQNVTLSCEQNLNHDAMYWYRQDPGQGLRLIYYSQIVNDFQKGDIAEGYSVSREKKESFPLTVTSAQKNPTAFYLCASSISREVGQPQHFGDGTRLSIL.

V usage is TRBV7-3 and J usage is TRBJ2-1; TRBD2 matches 11 bases. V dropped 8 bases and J dropped 3; count of bases not matched to a gene: 3. CDR1 and CDR2 from the germline V gene are SGHTA and FQGTGA. The length of the CDR3 is 14 residues. CDR3 amino acids: CASGLAGGYNEQFF. CDR3 in DNA: TGTGCCAGCGGCCTAGCGGGAGGCTACAATGAGCAGTTCTTC.

The chain links TRBV19 to TRBJ1-5; D remains ambiguous. The CDR3 is 15 residues long. Trimming took off 3 bases at V and 4 bases at J, with 13 bases between the two ends. Germline-derived CDR1 and CDR2 are LNHDA and SQIVND (reference sequence). The CDR3 coding sequence is TGTGCCAGTAGTATTACCCCTCAGGAAAATCAGCCCCAGCATTTT. Amino acid sequence: CASSITPQENQPQHF.